This is a list of T cell receptor beta chains from one sample in a study of T cells in Graves' hyperthyroidism and ophthalmopathy. Each CDR3 protein is one row after TCRdb ran MiXCR on the multiplex PCR reads. Of roughly 290,000 distinct CDR3 sequences listed, about a sixth are singletons. The source material was blood. Receptor source: a woman in her fifties or sixties with Graves' ophthalmopathy. Each CDR3 is given with its conserved first and last residue. Fields, in order: V gene, J gene, CDR3 length, CDR3 protein.

V gene: TRBV18
J gene: TRBJ1-1
CDR3 length: 15
CDR3 protein: CASSPLSRGGTEAFF

V gene: TRBV19
J gene: TRBJ1-4
CDR3 length: 15
CDR3 protein: CASSTSGTGNEKLFF

V gene: TRBV18
J gene: TRBJ1-1
CDR3 length: 17
CDR3 protein: CASSPRQGGDANTEAFF

V gene: TRBV2
J gene: TRBJ2-1
CDR3 length: 12
CDR3 protein: CASSGTGGEQFF

V gene: TRBV9
J gene: TRBJ1-2
CDR3 length: 17
CDR3 protein: CASSPSTGPRPYYGYTF

V gene: TRBV12-3/TRBV12-4
J gene: TRBJ1-2
CDR3 length: 13
CDR3 protein: CASSRGQPNGYTF

V gene: TRBV5-1
J gene: TRBJ1-2
CDR3 length: 13
CDR3 protein: CASSFGTGYGYTF

V gene: TRBV7-2
J gene: TRBJ2-5
CDR3 length: 17
CDR3 protein: CASSSFLRGNSQETQYF

V gene: TRBV11-2
J gene: TRBJ2-3
CDR3 length: 17
CDR3 protein: CASSFSRGGYGTDTQYF

V gene: TRBV7-2
J gene: TRBJ2-6
CDR3 length: 15
CDR3 protein: CASSLGTSGANVLTF

V gene: TRBV6-1
J gene: TRBJ1-5
CDR3 length: 14
CDR3 protein: CASSYRTDNQPQHF

V gene: TRBV7-3
J gene: TRBJ2-7
CDR3 length: 13
CDR3 protein: CASSLTAGSEQYF

V gene: TRBV7-9
J gene: TRBJ1-2
CDR3 length: 13
CDR3 protein: CTSSPRGSYGYTF

V gene: TRBV6-2/TRBV6-3
J gene: TRBJ2-7
CDR3 length: 14
CDR3 protein: CASSHRGRAGEQYF

V gene: TRBV19
J gene: TRBJ1-1
CDR3 length: 13
CDR3 protein: CASSSRDSPEAFF

V gene: TRBV5-1
J gene: TRBJ1-1
CDR3 length: 12
CDR3 protein: CASSLGSHEAFF

V gene: TRBV4-1
J gene: TRBJ2-5
CDR3 length: 17
CDR3 protein: CASSQEGTSGYQETQYF

V gene: TRBV29-1
J gene: TRBJ2-7
CDR3 length: 15
CDR3 protein: CSVEGLGQGAYEQYF

V gene: TRBV5-6
J gene: TRBJ1-6
CDR3 length: 14
CDR3 protein: CASSLGRINSPLHF

V gene: TRBV2
J gene: TRBJ2-2
CDR3 length: 14
CDR3 protein: CASGGQGAVGELLF

V gene: TRBV4-3
J gene: TRBJ2-7
CDR3 length: 14
CDR3 protein: CASSQDSRAYEQYF

V gene: TRBV7-6
J gene: TRBJ2-3
CDR3 length: 14
CDR3 protein: CASSLGHYTDTQYF

V gene: TRBV6-2/TRBV6-3
J gene: TRBJ2-2
CDR3 length: 17
CDR3 protein: CASSPSLAGVRGGELSF

V gene: TRBV20-1
J gene: TRBJ1-5
CDR3 length: 13
CDR3 protein: CSARGQTGQPQHF

V gene: TRBV19
J gene: TRBJ2-1
CDR3 length: 15
CDR3 protein: CASVESASSGNEQFF

V gene: TRBV20-1
J gene: TRBJ1-1
CDR3 length: 15
CDR3 protein: CSARPLGNPGTEAFF

V gene: TRBV5-1
J gene: TRBJ2-7
CDR3 length: 14
CDR3 protein: CASSSGWQDYEQYF

V gene: TRBV11-2
J gene: TRBJ1-2
CDR3 length: 14
CDR3 protein: CASSLVSGIYGYTF

V gene: TRBV9
J gene: TRBJ1-2
CDR3 length: 15
CDR3 protein: CASSEAGQVNYGYTF

V gene: TRBV7-2
J gene: TRBJ2-1
CDR3 length: 14
CDR3 protein: CASSLGREVGEQFF

V gene: TRBV7-2
J gene: TRBJ2-1
CDR3 length: 14
CDR3 protein: CASSSDRGRDEQFF

V gene: TRBV5-1
J gene: TRBJ2-3
CDR3 length: 14
CDR3 protein: CASSPWGLTDTQYF

V gene: TRBV20-1
J gene: TRBJ2-7
CDR3 length: 15
CDR3 protein: CSARAPRVLADEQYF

V gene: TRBV7-9
J gene: TRBJ2-7
CDR3 length: 14
CDR3 protein: CASSQTGTAYEQYF

V gene: TRBV7-9
J gene: TRBJ2-3
CDR3 length: 14
CDR3 protein: CASSSRQGWDTQYF

V gene: TRBV27
J gene: TRBJ2-1
CDR3 length: 14
CDR3 protein: CASSFLAGGAEQFF

V gene: TRBV7-9
J gene: TRBJ1-1
CDR3 length: 13
CDR3 protein: CASSWDEVTEAFF

V gene: TRBV11-2
J gene: TRBJ2-5
CDR3 length: 15
CDR3 protein: CASSLSLGAYETQYF

V gene: TRBV7-2
J gene: TRBJ2-3
CDR3 length: 16
CDR3 protein: CASRGARGAYTDTQYF

V gene: TRBV6-1
J gene: TRBJ1-6
CDR3 length: 14
CDR3 protein: CASSEQWRDSPLHF

V gene: TRBV6-2/TRBV6-3
J gene: TRBJ2-7
CDR3 length: 18
CDR3 protein: CASSYHLRGLGDPYEQYF

V gene: TRBV28
J gene: TRBJ2-7
CDR3 length: 14
CDR3 protein: CASSLTGFPYEQYF

V gene: TRBV6-1
J gene: TRBJ2-7
CDR3 length: 15
CDR3 protein: CASSYVQNKVYEQYF

V gene: TRBV19
J gene: TRBJ2-2
CDR3 length: 17
CDR3 protein: CASSRELGGRYAGELFF

V gene: TRBV6-2/TRBV6-3
J gene: TRBJ1-5
CDR3 length: 12
CDR3 protein: CASSDRASTQHF

V gene: TRBV6-1
J gene: TRBJ1-1
CDR3 length: 14
CDR3 protein: CASSENIGTGKAFF

V gene: TRBV20-1
J gene: TRBJ2-4
CDR3 length: 16
CDR3 protein: CSARVHRELAKNIQYF

V gene: TRBV7-9
J gene: TRBJ2-2
CDR3 length: 17
CDR3 protein: CASSPAEGHLNTGELFF

V gene: TRBV25-1
J gene: TRBJ2-7
CDR3 length: 18
CDR3 protein: CASSGPRTELGFSYEQYF

V gene: TRBV4-3
J gene: TRBJ1-2
CDR3 length: 16
CDR3 protein: CASSQDPSNRTYGYTF

V gene: TRBV5-1
J gene: TRBJ1-2
CDR3 length: 12
CDR3 protein: CASSSNREGYTF

V gene: TRBV27
J gene: TRBJ2-7
CDR3 length: 15
CDR3 protein: CASSLAPGSSYEQYF

V gene: TRBV12-5
J gene: TRBJ2-5
CDR3 length: 14
CDR3 protein: CASGTGQGLGTQYF

V gene: TRBV19
J gene: TRBJ2-3
CDR3 length: 16
CDR3 protein: CASSIGLAGITDTQYF